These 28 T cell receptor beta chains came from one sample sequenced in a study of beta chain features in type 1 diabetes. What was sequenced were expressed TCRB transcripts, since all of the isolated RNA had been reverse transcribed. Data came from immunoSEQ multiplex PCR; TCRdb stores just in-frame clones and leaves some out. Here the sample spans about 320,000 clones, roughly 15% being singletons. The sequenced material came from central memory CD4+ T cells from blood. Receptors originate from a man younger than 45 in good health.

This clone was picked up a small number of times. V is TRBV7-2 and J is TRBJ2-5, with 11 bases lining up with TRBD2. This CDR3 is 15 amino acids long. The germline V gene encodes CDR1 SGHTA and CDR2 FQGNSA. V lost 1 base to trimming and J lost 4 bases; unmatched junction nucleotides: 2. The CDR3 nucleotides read TGTGCCAGCAGCTTAGTTGGGACTAGCGGAGAGACCCAGTACTTC. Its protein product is CASSLVGTSGETQYF.

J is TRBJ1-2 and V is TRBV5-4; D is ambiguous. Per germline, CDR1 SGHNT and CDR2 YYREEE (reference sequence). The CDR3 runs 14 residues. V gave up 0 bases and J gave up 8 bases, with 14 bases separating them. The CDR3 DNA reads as TGTGCCAGCAGCTTGGCTATGACGGCCCTAGGCTACACCTTC. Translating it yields CASSLAMTALGYTF.

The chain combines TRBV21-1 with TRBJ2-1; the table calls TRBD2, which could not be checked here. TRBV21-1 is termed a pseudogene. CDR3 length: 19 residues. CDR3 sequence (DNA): TGTGCCAGCAGCAACCACGACTATGCGCCTGAATCGTCACACGGTGAGCAGTTCTTC. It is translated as CASSNHDYAPESSHGEQFF.

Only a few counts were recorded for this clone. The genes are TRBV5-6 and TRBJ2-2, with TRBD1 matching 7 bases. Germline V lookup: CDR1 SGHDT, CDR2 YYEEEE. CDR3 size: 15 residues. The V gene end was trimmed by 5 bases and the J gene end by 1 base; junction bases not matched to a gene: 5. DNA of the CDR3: TGTGCCAGCAGTAAGACAGGGAAGAACACCGGGGAGCTGTTTTTT. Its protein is CASSKTGKNTGELFF.

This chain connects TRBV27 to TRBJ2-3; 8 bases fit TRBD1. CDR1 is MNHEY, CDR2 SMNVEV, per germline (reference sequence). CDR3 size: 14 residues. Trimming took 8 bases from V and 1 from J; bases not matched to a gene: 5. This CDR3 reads CASGQGAGTDTQYF. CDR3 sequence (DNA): TGTGCCAGCGGCCAGGGGGCTGGCACAGATACGCAGTATTTT.

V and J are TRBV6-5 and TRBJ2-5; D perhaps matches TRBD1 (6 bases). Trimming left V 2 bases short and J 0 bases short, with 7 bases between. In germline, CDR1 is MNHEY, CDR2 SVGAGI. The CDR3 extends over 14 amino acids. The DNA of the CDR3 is TGTGCCAGCAGTTACGACAGGTACCAAGAGACCCAGTACTTC. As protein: CASSYDRYQETQYF.

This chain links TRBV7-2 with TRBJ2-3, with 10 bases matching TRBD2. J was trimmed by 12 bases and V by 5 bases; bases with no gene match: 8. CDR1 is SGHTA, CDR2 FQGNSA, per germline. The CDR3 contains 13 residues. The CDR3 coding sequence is TGTGCCAGCAGCACCGTACTAGCGGGGCCTCAGTATTTT. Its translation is CASSTVLAGPQYF. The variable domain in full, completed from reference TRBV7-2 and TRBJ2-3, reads GAGVSQSPSNKVTEKGKDVELRCDPISGHTALYWYRQSLGQGLEFLIYFQGNSAPDKSGLPSDRFSAERTGGSVSTLTIQRTQQEDSAVYLCASSTVLAGPQYFGPGTRLTVL.

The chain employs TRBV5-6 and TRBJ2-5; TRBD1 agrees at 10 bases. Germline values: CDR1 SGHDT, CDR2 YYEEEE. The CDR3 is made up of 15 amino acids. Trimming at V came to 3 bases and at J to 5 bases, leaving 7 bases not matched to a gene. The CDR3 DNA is TGTGCCAGCAGCTCACCGCCGGGACAGGGGGAGACCCAGTACTTC. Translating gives CASSSPPGQGETQYF.

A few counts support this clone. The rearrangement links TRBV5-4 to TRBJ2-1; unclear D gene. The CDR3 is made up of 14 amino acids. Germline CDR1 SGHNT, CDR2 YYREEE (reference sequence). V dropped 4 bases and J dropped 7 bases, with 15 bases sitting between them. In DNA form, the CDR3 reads TGTGCCAGCAGCCAAGATCTGTTCGGGAATGAGCAGTTCTTC. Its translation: CASSQDLFGNEQFF.

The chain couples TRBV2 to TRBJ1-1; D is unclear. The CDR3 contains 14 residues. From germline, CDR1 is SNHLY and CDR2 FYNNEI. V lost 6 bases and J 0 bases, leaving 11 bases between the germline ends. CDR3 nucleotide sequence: TGTGCCAGCAGGCCGGGCAGCCTGAACACTGAAGCTTTCTTT. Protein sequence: CASRPGSLNTEAFF.

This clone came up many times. CDR3 sequence reads: CATQAKNIQYF. The CDR3 nucleotides read TGTGCCACCCAAGCCAAAAACATTCAGTACTTC. The chain uses TRBV25-1 and TRBJ2-4, with D hard to call. The germline CDR1 and CDR2 sequences are MGHDK and SYGVNS. Trimming took 10 bases from V and 0 from J, leaving 4 bases between them. The CDR3 sequence is 11 residues long.

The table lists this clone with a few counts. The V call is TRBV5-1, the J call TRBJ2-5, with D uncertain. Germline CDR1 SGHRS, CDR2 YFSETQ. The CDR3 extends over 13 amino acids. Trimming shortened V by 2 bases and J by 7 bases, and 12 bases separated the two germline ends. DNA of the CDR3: TGCGCCAGCAGCTTAGGTGATGGTTGGACCCAGTACTTC. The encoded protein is CASSLGDGWTQYF.

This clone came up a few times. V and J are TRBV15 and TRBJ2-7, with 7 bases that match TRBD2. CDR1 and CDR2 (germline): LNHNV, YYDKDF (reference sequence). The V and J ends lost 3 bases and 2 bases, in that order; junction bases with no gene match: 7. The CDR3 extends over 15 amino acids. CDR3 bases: TGTGCCACCAGCAGGGAAGCGGGGCGGACCTACGAGCAGTACTTC. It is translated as CATSREAGRTYEQYF. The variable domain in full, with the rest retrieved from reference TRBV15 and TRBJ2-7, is DAMVIQNPRYQVTQFGKPVTLSCSQTLNHNVMYWYQQKSSQAPKLLFHYYDKDFNNEADTPDNFQSRRPNTSFCFLDIRSPGLGDTAMYLCATSREAGRTYEQYFGPGTRLTVT.

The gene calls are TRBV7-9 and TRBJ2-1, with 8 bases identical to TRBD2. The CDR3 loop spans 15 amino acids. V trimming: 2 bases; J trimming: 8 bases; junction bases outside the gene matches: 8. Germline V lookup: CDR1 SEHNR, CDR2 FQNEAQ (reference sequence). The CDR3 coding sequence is TGTGCCAGCAGCTTAACCAGCGGGAGTTTCTATGAGCAGTTCTTC. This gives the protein CASSLTSGSFYEQFF.

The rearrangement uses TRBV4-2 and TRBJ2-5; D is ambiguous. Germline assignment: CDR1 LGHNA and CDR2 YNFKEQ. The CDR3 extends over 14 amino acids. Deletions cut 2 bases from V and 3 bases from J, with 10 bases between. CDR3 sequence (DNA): TGTGCCAGCAGCCAATCTTCTATGAAAGAGACCCAGTACTTC. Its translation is CASSQSSMKETQYF.

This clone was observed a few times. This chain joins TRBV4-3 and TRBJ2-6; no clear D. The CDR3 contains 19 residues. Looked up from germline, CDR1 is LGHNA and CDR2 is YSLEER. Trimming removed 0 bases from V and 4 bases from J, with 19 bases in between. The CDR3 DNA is TGCGCCAGCAGCCAAGAATGGCGTCAGGTCCCCGGGGGGGCCAACGTCCTGACTTTC. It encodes CASSQEWRQVPGGANVLTF.

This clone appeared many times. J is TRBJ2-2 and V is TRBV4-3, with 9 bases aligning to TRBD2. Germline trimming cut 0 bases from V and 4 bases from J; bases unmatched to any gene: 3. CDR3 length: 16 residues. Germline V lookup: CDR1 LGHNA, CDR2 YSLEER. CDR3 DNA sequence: TGCGCCAGCAGCCAAGAAGGCGGGAGGGGCACCGGGGAGCTGTTTTTT. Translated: CASSQEGGRGTGELFF.

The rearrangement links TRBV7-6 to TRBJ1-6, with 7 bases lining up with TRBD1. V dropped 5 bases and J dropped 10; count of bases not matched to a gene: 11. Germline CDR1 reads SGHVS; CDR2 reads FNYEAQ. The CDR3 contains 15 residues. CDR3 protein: CASSQTGKVGSPLHF. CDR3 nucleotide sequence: TGTGCCAGCAGCCAGACAGGGAAGGTGGGGTCACCCCTCCACTTT.

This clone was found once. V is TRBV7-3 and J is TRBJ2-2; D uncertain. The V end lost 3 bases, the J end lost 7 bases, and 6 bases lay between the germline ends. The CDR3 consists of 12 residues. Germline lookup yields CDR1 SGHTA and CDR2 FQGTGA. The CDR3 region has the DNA TGTGCCAGCAGCTTGTTAGGCGGGGAGCTGTTTTTT. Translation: CASSLLGGELFF. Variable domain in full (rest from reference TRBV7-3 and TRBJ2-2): GAGVSQTPSNKVTEKGKYVELRCDPISGHTALYWYRQSLGQGPEFLIYFQGTGAADDSGLPNDRFFAVRPEGSVSTLKIQRTERGDSAVYLCASSLLGGELFFGEGSRLTVL.

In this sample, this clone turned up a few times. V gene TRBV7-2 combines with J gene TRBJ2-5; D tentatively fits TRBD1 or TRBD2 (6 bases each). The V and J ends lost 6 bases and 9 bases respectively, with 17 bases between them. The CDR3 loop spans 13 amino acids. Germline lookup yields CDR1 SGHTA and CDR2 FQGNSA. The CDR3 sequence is CASRPIAAGAQYF. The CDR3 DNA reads TGTGCCAGCAGGCCCATAGCGGCAGGGGCCCAGTACTTC.

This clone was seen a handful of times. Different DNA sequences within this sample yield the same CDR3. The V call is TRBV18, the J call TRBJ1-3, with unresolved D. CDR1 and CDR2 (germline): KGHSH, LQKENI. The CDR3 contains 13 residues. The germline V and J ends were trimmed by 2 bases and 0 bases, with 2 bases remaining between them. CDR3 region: CASSPNSGNTIYF. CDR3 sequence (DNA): TGTGCCAGCTCACCAAACTCTGGAAACACCATATATTTT.

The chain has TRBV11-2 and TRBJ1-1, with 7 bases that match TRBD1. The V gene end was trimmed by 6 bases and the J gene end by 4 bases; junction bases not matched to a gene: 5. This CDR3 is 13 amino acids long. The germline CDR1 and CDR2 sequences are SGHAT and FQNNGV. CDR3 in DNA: TGTGCCAGCAGTGCAACAGGGGCCACTGAAGCTTTCTTT. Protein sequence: CASSATGATEAFF.

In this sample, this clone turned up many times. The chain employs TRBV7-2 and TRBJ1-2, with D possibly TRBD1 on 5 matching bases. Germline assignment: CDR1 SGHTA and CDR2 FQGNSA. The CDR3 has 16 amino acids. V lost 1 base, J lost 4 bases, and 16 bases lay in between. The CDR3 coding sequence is TGTGCCAGCAGCTTAGTCGGGCAGGGAAAGGTCTATGGCTACACCTTC. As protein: CASSLVGQGKVYGYTF.

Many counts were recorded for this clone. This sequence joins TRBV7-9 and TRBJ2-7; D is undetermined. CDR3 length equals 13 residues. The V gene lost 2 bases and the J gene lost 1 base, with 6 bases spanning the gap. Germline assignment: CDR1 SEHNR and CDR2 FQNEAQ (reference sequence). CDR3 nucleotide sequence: TGTGCCAGCAGCTTACTGGGGTCCTACGAGCAGTACTTC. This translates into CASSLLGSYEQYF.

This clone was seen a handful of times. CDR3 in DNA: TGTGCCAGTAGTATCCGCGAACAACGAAGAGAAAAACTGTTTTTT. This sequence encodes CASSIREQRREKLFF. The rearrangement joins TRBV19 to TRBJ1-4; D is undetermined. The CDR3 has 15 amino acids. The germline V gene encodes CDR1 LNHDA and CDR2 SQIVND (reference sequence). With 3 bases removed from V and 8 bases from J, the gap between germline ends came to 16 bases.

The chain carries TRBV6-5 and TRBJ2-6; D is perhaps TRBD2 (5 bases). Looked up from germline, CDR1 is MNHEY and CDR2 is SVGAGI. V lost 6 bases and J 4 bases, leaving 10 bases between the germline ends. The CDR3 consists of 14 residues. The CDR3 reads CASSPRGGANVLTF. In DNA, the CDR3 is TGTGCCAGCAGCCCCCGAGGGGGGGCCAACGTCCTGACTTTC.

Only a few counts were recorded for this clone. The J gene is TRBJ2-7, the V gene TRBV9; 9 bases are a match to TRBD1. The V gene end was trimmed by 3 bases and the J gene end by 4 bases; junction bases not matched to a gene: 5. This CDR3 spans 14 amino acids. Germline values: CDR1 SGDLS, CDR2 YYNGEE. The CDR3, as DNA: TGTGCCAGCAGCGCTACAGGGGGCCCTTACGAGCAGTACTTC. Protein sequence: CASSATGGPYEQYF.

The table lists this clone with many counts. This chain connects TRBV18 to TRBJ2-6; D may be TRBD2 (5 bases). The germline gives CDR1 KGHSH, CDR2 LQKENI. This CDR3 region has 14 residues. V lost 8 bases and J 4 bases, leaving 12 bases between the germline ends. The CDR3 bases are TGTGCCAGCGCCCAGAGGGCAGGGGCCAACGTCCTGACTTTC. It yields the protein CASAQRAGANVLTF.